The 19 T cell receptor beta chains below were found in one sample sequenced in a study of T-cell memory formation after mild COVID-19. TCRdb independently ran MiXCR on the 5' RACE reads; one entry per CDR3 protein. The data contain approximately 390,000 distinct CDR3 sequences, roughly 15% of them seen just once; the ten biggest clones take up roughly 21%. Sequencing was carried out using PBMCs or a T cell subset sorted from them (not recorded which). The source is a man younger than 35 who had mild COVID-19 (a few samples of this study predate the infection). Cell type and time point are not known.

This chain joins TRBV6-5 and TRBJ1-2; D remains ambiguous. This CDR3 is built from 14 residues. Germline V lookup: CDR1 MNHEY, CDR2 SVGAGI. Trimming removed 0 bases from V and 1 base from J, with 6 bases in between. This CDR3 reads CASSYSWGNYGYTF. The CDR3 region has the DNA TGTGCCAGCAGTTACTCGTGGGGTAACTATGGCTACACCTTC.

The chain has TRBV4-1 and TRBJ1-6, with TRBD1 as a possible D gene (6 bases). In germline, CDR1 is MGHRA, CDR2 YSYEKL. This CDR3 is 16 amino acids long. The V and J ends lost 0 bases and 5 bases respectively, with 11 bases between them. The CDR3 region has the DNA TGCGCCAGCAGCCAAGACGGGGGGGCGCATAATTCACCCCTCCACTTT. Amino acid sequence: CASSQDGGAHNSPLHF.

This clonotype has just a few counts. This chain joins TRBV25-1 and TRBJ2-5; D gene uncertain. The germline V gene encodes CDR1 MGHDK and CDR2 SYGVNS. This CDR3 contains 13 residues. V lost 1 base to trimming and J lost 5 bases, with 8 bases between them. The DNA for the CDR3 is TGTGCCAGCAGTGAATTCGGCCGGGAGACCCAGTACTTC. Translated, it gives CASSEFGRETQYF.

DNA of the CDR3: TGTGCCAGCAGCGTAGCCCGGGACACCGGGGAGCTGTTTTTT. This translates into CASSVARDTGELFF. The genes are TRBV9 and TRBJ2-2; D is undetermined. Germline lookup yields CDR1 SGDLS and CDR2 YYNGEE. The CDR3 extends over 14 amino acids. The germline V and J ends were trimmed by 0 bases and 3 bases, with 6 bases remaining between them.

The J gene is TRBJ2-1, the V gene TRBV7-9, with 8 bases identical to TRBD2. Germline V gives CDR1 SEHNR, CDR2 FQNEAQ (reference sequence). The V and J ends lost 5 bases and 0 bases, in that order; junction bases with no gene match: 6. This CDR3 contains 16 residues. The CDR3 coding sequence is TGTGCCAGCAGCCCGCCACTAGCGGTCTCCTACAATGAGCAGTTCTTC. Translated, it gives CASSPPLAVSYNEQFF.

The chain links TRBV7-8 to TRBJ2-7; the match to TRBD1 covers 8 bases. The CDR3 consists of 15 residues. Trimming took 7 bases from V and 0 from J; bases not matched to a gene: 8. Germline lookup yields CDR1 SGHVS and CDR2 FQNEAQ. Here the CDR3 reads CASTPWDRLSYEQYF. The CDR3 nucleotides read TGTGCCAGCACCCCCTGGGACAGGCTCTCCTACGAGCAGTACTTC.

This clonotype was detected a few times. V is TRBV2 and J is TRBJ2-4; D gene uncertain. The CDR3 consists of 15 residues. With 6 bases removed from V and 0 bases from J, the gap between germline ends came to 12 bases. Germline V CDR1 and CDR2: SNHLY, FYNNEI. The CDR3 bases are TGTGCCAGCAGAGTAACGGGTTTAGCCAAAAACATTCAGTACTTC. This sequence encodes CASRVTGLAKNIQYF.

The chain recombines TRBV5-1 with TRBJ2-5; perhaps TRBD1 as D (6 bases). Per germline, CDR1 SGHRS and CDR2 YFSETQ. This CDR3 region has 15 residues. The germline V and J ends were trimmed by 0 bases and 4 bases, with 13 bases remaining between them. The CDR3: CASSLVLGAGETQYF. CDR3 DNA: TGCGCCAGCAGCTTGGTTCTGGGGGCAGGAGAGACCCAGTACTTC.

This chain connects TRBV27 to TRBJ1-4; D uncertain. V was trimmed by 6 bases and J by 0 bases, leaving 11 bases between them. CDR1 is MNHEY, CDR2 SMNVEV, per germline (reference sequence). CDR3 length: 15 residues. The CDR3 DNA reads as TGTGCCAGCAGACCGACGCTCGCAACTAATGAAAAACTGTTTTTT. Translating gives CASRPTLATNEKLFF.

The chain is built from TRBV12-3 or TRBV12-4 and TRBJ2-7; TRBD1 matches 8 bases. The length of the CDR3 is 13 residues. With V trimmed by 7 bases and J by 3 bases, 5 bases remained unmatched. For the CDR3, the DNA is TGTGCCAGCAACTTCAGGGGGCTCTACGAGCAGTACGTC. Its protein is CASNFRGLYEQYV.

The chain recombines TRBV18 with TRBJ2-5; no clear D gene. Germline CDR1 and CDR2: KGHSH and LQKENI. Trimming pared 6 bases from V and 0 bases from J, leaving 5 bases between. CDR3 length: 12 amino acids. The CDR3 loop is CASSSNQETQYF. CDR3 nucleotides: TGTGCCAGCTCTTCCAACCAAGAGACCCAGTACTTC.

The chain couples TRBV7-9 to TRBJ2-7; TRBD1 agrees at 10 bases. The CDR3 consists of 16 residues. V trimming: 3 bases; J trimming: 6 bases; junction bases outside the gene matches: 11. Germline CDR1 SEHNR, CDR2 FQNEAQ (reference sequence). Here the CDR3 reads CASSFPPGQGLFEQYF. CDR3 bases: TGTGCCAGCAGCTTCCCACCGGGACAGGGGTTGTTCGAGCAGTACTTC.

This clonotype occurred many times. The rearrangement uses TRBV7-2 and TRBJ2-2; 8 bases fit TRBD1. The CDR3 is 17 residues long. CDR1 is SGHTA and CDR2 is FQGNSA in the germline V gene. The V gene end was trimmed by 4 bases and the J gene end by 5 bases; junction bases not matched to a gene: 12. The CDR3 here is CASSSALRDRTTGELFF. The CDR3 DNA reads as TGTGCCAGCAGCTCGGCTCTCCGGGACAGGACTACCGGGGAGCTGTTTTTT.

This chain connects TRBV7-2 to TRBJ1-3, with D tentatively TRBD1 (5 bases). Germline assignment: CDR1 SGHTA and CDR2 FQGNSA. Trimming shortened V by 8 bases and J by 0 bases, and 11 bases separated the two germline ends. This CDR3 region has 14 residues. CDR3 sequence: CASRGGPSGNTIYF. The CDR3 DNA sequence: TGTGCCAGCCGGGGGGGACCCTCTGGAAACACCATATATTTT.

The genes are TRBV28 and TRBJ2-7; D may be TRBD1 or TRBD2 (5 bases each). V was clipped by 6 bases and J by 0 bases, with 18 bases between them. The V gene's germline CDR1 is MDHEN and CDR2 SYDVKM. The CDR3 runs to 16 residues. CDR3 amino acids: CASSGSRGPSSYEQYV. In DNA, the CDR3 is TGTGCCAGCAGCGGGTCCCGGGGCCCGAGCTCCTACGAGCAGTACGTC.

This clonotype appeared a few times. Here the CDR3 reads CASSLSGDGNQPQHF. The DNA of the CDR3 is TGCGCCAGCAGCTTGTCCGGGGACGGCAATCAGCCCCAGCATTTT. This chain joins TRBV5-1 and TRBJ1-5; possibly TRBD1 for D (5 bases). Per germline, CDR1 SGHRS and CDR2 YFSETQ. The CDR3 runs 15 residues. The V gene lost 1 base and the J gene lost 2 bases, with 10 bases spanning the gap.

The chain links TRBV2 to TRBJ2-1; D remains unclear. Per germline, CDR1 SNHLY and CDR2 FYNNEI. This CDR3 is 15 amino acids long. The V and J ends lost 5 bases and 2 bases respectively, with 13 bases between them. In DNA, the CDR3 is TGTGCCAGCAGTTATATCCCGCCCCCCTACAATGAGCAGTTCTTC. Translation: CASSYIPPPYNEQFF.

This clonotype was counted between two and nine times. The chain joins TRBV7-9 to TRBJ1-1, with 7 bases lining up with TRBD1. Germline loops: CDR1 SEHNR, CDR2 FQNEAQ (reference sequence). J was trimmed by 1 base and V by 4 bases; bases with no gene match: 6. This CDR3 has 15 residues. CDR3 in DNA: TGTGCCAGCAGCTCCGACAGGGTTTCGAACACTGAAGCTTTCTTT. It encodes CASSSDRVSNTEAFF. Filled out from reference TRBV7-9 and TRBJ1-1, the complete variable domain reads DTGVSQNPRHKITKRGQNVTFRCDPISEHNRLYWYRQTLGQGPEFLTYFQNEAQLEKSRLLSDRFSAERPKGSFSTLEIQRTEQGDSAMYLCASSSDRVSNTEAFFGQGTRLTVV.

This clonotype has only a few counts. The chain is built from TRBV5-1 and TRBJ2-2; D is uncertain. The CDR3 length is 14 residues. Germline V gene sequence: CDR1 SGHRS, CDR2 YFSETQ. Deletions cut 6 bases from V and 0 bases from J, with 9 bases between. Written as DNA, the CDR3 is TGCGCCAGCAAGATTTCCCCGAACACCGGGGAGCTGTTTTTT. Translated: CASKISPNTGELFF.